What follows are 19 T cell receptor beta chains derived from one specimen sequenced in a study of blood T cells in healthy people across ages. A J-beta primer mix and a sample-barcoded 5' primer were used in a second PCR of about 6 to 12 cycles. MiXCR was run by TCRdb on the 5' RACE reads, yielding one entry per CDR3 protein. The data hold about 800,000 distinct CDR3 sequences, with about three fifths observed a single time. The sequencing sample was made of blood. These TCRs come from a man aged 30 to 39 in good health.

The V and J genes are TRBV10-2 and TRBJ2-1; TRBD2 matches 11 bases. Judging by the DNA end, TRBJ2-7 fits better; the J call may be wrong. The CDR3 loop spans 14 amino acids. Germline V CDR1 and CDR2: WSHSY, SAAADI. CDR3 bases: TGCGCCAGCACTCGACTAGCGGGGCGAAATGAGCAGTACTTC. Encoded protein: CASTRLAGRNEQYF.

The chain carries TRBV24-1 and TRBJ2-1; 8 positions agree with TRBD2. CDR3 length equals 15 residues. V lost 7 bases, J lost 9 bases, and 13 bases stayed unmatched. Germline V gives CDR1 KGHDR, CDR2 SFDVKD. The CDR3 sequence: CATRPTTGGLGEQFF. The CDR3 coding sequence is TGTGCCACCAGGCCCACGACGGGAGGGTTGGGTGAGCAGTTCTTC.

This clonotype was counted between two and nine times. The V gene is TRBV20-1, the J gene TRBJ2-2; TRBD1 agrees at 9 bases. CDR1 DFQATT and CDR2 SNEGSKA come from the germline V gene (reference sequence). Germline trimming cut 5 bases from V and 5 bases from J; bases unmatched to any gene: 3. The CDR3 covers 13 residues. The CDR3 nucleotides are TGCAGTGCTCCGGACAGGGGAACCGGGGAGCTGTTTTTT. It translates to CSAPDRGTGELFF.

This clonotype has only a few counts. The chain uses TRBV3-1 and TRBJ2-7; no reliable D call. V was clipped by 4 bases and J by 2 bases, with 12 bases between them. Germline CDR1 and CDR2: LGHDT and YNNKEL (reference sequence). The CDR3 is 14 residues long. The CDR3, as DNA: TGTGCCAGCAGCCCCTCCAACCGGGCCTACGAGCAGTACTTC. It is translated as CASSPSNRAYEQYF.

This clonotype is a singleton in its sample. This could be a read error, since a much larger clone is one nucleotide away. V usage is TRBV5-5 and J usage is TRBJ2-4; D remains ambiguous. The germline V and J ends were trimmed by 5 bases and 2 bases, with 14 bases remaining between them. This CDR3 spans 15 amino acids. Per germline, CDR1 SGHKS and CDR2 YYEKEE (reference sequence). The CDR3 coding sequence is TGTGCCAGCAGTCCGTTAGTCCCACCCAAAAACATTCAGTACTTC. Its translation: CASSPLVPPKNIQYF.

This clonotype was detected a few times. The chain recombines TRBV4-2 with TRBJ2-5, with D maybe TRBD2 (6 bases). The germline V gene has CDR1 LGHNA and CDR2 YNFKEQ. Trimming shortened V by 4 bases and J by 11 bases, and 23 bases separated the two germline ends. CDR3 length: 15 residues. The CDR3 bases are TGTGCCAGCAGCCCCGGGGACTCCGGGGCCTATGAGCAGTACTTC. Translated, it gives CASSPGDSGAYEQYF.

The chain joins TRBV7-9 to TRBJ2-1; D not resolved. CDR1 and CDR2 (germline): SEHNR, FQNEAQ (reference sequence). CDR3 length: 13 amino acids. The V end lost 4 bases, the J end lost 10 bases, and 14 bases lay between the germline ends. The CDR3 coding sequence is TGTGCCAGCAGCTGGGCGGTTTTCCCCGAGCAGTTCTTC. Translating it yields CASSWAVFPEQFF. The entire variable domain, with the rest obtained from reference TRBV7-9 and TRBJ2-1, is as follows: DTGVSQNPRHKITKRGQNVTFRCDPISEHNRLYWYRQTLGQGPEFLTYFQNEAQLEKSRLLSDRFSAERPKGSFSTLEIQRTEQGDSAMYLCASSWAVFPEQFFGPGTRLTVL.

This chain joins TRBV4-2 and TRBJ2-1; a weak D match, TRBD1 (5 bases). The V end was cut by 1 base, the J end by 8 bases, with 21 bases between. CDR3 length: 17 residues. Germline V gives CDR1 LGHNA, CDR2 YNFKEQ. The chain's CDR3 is CASSQAPVAGRSDEQFF. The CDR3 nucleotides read TGTGCCAGCAGCCAAGCCCCCGTAGCAGGGCGATCGGATGAGCAGTTCTTC.

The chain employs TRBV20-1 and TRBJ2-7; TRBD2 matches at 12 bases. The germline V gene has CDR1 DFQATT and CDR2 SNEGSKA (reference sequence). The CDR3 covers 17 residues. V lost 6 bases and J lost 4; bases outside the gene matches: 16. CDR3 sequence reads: CSANPGLAGVSWYEQYF. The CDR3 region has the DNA TGCAGTGCAAACCCGGGACTAGCGGGTGTGAGTTGGTACGAGCAGTACTTC.

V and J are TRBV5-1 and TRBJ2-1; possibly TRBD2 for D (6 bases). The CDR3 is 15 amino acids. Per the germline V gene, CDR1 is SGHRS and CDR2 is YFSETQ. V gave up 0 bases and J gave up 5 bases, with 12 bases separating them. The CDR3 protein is CASSLDSGGNNEQFF. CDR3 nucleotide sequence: TGCGCCAGCAGCTTGGACTCCGGGGGTAACAATGAGCAGTTCTTC.

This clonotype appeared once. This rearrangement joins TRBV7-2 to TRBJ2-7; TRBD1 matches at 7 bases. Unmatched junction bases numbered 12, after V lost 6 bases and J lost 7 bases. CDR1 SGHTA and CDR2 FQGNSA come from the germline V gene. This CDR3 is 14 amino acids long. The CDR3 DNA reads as TGTGCCAGCAGTCAAGCGACGAGGGGGCGGGAGCAGTACTTC. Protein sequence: CASSQATRGREQYF.

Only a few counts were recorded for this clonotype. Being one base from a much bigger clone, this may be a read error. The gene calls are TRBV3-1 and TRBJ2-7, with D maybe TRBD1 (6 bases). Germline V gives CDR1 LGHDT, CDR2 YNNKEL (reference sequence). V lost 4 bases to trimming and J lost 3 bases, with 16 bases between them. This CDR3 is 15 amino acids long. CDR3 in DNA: TGTGCCAGCAGCCTACACCGGGGACACTTCTACGAGCAGTACTTC. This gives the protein CASSLHRGHFYEQYF.

CDR3 sequence (DNA): TGCAGTGCTAGAAGCCAGGGGCCGGGTTCACCCCTCCACTTT. Protein sequence: CSARSQGPGSPLHF. This chain links TRBV20-1 with TRBJ1-6; weak D call: TRBD1 (6 bases). The CDR3 consists of 14 residues. Germline lookup yields CDR1 DFQATT and CDR2 SNEGSKA (reference sequence). The ends were cut back, 2 bases at V and 9 bases at J, with 14 bases in the middle.

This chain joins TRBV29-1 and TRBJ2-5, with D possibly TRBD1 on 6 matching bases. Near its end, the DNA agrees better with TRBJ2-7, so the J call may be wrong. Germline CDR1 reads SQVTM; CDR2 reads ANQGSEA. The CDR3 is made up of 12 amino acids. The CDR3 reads CSVEETGNEQYF. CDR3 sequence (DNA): TGCAGCGTTGAGGAGACAGGCAACGAGCAGTACTTC.

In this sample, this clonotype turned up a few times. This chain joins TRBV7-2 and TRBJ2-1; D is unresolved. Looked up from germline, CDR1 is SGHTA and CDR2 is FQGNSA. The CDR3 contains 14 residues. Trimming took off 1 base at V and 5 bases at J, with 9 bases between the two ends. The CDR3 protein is CASSLVAVDNEQFF. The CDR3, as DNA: TGTGCCAGCAGCTTAGTGGCGGTCGACAATGAGCAGTTCTTC.

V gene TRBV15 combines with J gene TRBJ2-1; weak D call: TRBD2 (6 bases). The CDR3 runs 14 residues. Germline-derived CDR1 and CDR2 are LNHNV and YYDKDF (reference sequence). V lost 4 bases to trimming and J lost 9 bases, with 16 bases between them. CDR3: CATSNTSGLGEQFF. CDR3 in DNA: TGTGCCACCAGCAATACGAGCGGGCTAGGTGAGCAGTTCTTC.

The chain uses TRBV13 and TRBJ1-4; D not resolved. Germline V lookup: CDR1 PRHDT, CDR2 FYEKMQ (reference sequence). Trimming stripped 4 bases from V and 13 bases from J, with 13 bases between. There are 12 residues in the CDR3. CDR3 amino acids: CASSSDRGGLFF. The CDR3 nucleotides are TGTGCCAGCAGCTCTGACCGAGGCGGACTGTTTTTT.

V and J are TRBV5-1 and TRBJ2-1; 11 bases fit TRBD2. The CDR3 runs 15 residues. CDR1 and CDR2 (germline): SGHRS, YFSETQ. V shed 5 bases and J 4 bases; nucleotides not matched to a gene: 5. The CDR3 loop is CASRLAGGSYNEQFF. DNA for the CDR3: TGCGCCAGCAGGCTAGCGGGGGGATCGTACAATGAGCAGTTCTTC.

The CDR3 DNA reads as TGCAGCGTTAGAACCGGGACCGATTATGGCTACACCTTC. Translated, it gives CSVRTGTDYGYTF. The V gene is TRBV29-1, the J gene TRBJ1-2; D perhaps matches TRBD1 (5 bases). The germline gives CDR1 SQVTM, CDR2 ANQGSEA. The CDR3 runs 13 residues. V was cut by 5 bases and J by 5 bases, with 15 bases left in between.